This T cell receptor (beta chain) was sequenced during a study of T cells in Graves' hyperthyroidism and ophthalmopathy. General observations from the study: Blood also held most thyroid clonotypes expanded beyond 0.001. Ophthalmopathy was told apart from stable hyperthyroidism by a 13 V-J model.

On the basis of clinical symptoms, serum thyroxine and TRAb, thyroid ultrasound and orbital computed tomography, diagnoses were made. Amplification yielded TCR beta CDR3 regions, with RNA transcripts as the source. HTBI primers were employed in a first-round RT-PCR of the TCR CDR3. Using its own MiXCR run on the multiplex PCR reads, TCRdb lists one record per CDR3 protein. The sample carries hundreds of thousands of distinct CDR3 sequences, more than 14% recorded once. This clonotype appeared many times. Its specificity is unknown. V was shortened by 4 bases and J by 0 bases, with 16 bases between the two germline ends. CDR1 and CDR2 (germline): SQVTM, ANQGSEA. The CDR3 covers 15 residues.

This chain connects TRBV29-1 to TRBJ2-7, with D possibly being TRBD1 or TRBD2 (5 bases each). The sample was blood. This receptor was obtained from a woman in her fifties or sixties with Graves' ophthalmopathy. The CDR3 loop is CSVVSRDAPSYEQYF. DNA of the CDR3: TGCAGCGTTGTTTCCCGGGACGCGCCCTCCTACGAGCAGTACTTC.